The 10 T cell receptor beta chains given below trace back to one sample, sequenced in a study of blood T cell repertoires in COVID-19. TCRdb keeps only in-frame clones here, not all; method: immunoSEQ multiplex PCR. The table records around 140,000 clones, around 81% of them present only once. The sequencing input was peripheral blood. These receptors were obtained from a woman in her fifties or sixties with active or convalescent COVID-19.

The gene calls are TRBV5-1 and TRBJ2-3; 7 bases match TRBD1. The CDR3 extends over 15 amino acids. Germline V CDR1 and CDR2: SGHRS, YFSETQ. The V segment lost 5 bases and the J segment 2 bases; nucleotides outside the gene matches: 8. This CDR3 is CASSKGARATDTQYF. CDR3 coding DNA: TGCGCCAGCAGTAAGGGGGCGCGGGCCACAGATACGCAGTATTTT.

The genes are TRBV6-6 and TRBJ1-2; 7 bases are a match to TRBD1. CDR3 length: 16 residues. Germline V gene lookup returns CDR1 MNHNY and CDR2 SVGAGI (reference sequence). V was pared by 6 bases and J by 5 bases, with 15 bases of the junction left unmatched. CDR3 in amino acids: CASSSKGGRYEYGYTF. The CDR3 nucleotides read TGTGCCAGCAGCTCCAAAGGGGGCAGATACGAATATGGCTACACCTTC.

The J gene is TRBJ2-2, the V gene TRBV7-3, with a weak D call TRBD2 (6 bases). This CDR3 comprises 16 residues. Trimming removed 5 bases at V and 1 base at J, with 14 bases between. The germline V gene encodes CDR1 SGHTA and CDR2 FQGTGA. The DNA for the CDR3 is TGTGCCAGCAGCCCCAACGGGGGATTGAACACCGGGGAGCTGTTTTTT. Its protein is CASSPNGGLNTGELFF.

The genes are TRBV6-5 and TRBJ1-2, with D tentatively TRBD1 (5 bases). There are 15 residues in the CDR3. CDR1 and CDR2 (germline): MNHEY, SVGAGI. Trimming took 2 bases from V and 7 from J, leaving 17 bases between them. CDR3 in DNA: TGTGCCAGCAGTTACACCGGTAACGGGGGAGGTGGCTACACCTTC. It yields the protein CASSYTGNGGGGYTF.

This clone has just a few counts. V gene TRBV6-2 or TRBV6-3 combines with J gene TRBJ2-2; 15 positions match TRBD2. J was trimmed by 5 bases and V by 5 bases; bases with no gene match: 6. CDR1 is MNHEY and CDR2 is SVGEGT in the germline V gene. This CDR3 is 17 amino acids long. The CDR3 nucleotides are TGTGCCAGCAGTGGGACTAGCGGGGGGCCAGGGACCGGGGAGCTGTTTTTT. Amino acids: CASSGTSGGPGTGELFF.

The CDR3 DNA sequence: TGTGCCAGCTCACCAGCAGGGCAGAATGAAAAACTGTTTTTT. This codes for CASSPAGQNEKLFF. The chain is built from TRBV3-1 (or the pseudogene TRBV3-2) and TRBJ1-4, with D perhaps TRBD1 (5 bases). CDR3 length: 14 residues. V shed 8 bases and J shed 5 bases, with 15 bases lying between them. CDR1 is LGHDT and CDR2 is YNNKEL in the germline V gene (reference sequence).

The genes are TRBV6-5 and TRBJ2-3; TRBD2 matches 8 bases. Germline CDR1 MNHEY, CDR2 SVGAGI. V was pared by 5 bases and J by 0 bases, with 4 bases of the junction left unmatched. The CDR3 totals 15 residues. CDR3 bases: TGTGCCAGCAGTCCCGCTAGCGGGAGCACAGATACGCAGTATTTT. Its protein product is CASSPASGSTDTQYF.

The CDR3 is CASSSGPGNTIYF. DNA for the CDR3: TGTGCCAGCAGCTCAGGGCCTGGAAACACCATATATTTT. The chain employs TRBV5-4 and TRBJ1-3; perhaps TRBD1 as D (5 bases). Germline CDR1 reads SGHNT; CDR2 reads YYREEE (reference sequence). This CDR3 spans 13 amino acids. Trimming left V 3 bases short and J 2 bases short, with 6 bases between.

V gene TRBV5-4 combines with J gene TRBJ2-7; 7 bases align to TRBD1. Germline loops: CDR1 SGHNT, CDR2 YYREEE (reference sequence). The trim removed 4 bases at V and 4 bases at J, leaving 11 bases unmatched. The CDR3 has 15 residues. The DNA of the CDR3 is TGTGCCAGCAGCCCGGGACAGTCCCCGGTTTACGAGCAGTACTTC. It encodes CASSPGQSPVYEQYF.

The chain has TRBV21-1 and TRBJ2-5; the tabulated D call, TRBD2, remains unverified against the DNA. TRBV21-1 counts as a pseudogene. CDR3 length: 14 amino acids. The CDR3 nucleotides read TGTGCCAGCAGCAAAGACTACACCCAAGAGACCCAGTACTTC. Its translation is CASSKDYTQETQYF.